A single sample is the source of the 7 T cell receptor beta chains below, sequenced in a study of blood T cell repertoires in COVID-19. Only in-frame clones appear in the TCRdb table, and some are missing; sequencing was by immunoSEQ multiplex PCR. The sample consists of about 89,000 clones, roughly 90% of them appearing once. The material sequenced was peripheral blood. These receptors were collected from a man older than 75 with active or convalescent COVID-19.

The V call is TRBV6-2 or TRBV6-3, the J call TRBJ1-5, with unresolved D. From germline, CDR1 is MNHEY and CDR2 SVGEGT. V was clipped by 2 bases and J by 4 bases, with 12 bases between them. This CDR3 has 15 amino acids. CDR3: CASSYTHTGNQPQHF. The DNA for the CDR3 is TGTGCCAGCAGTTACACCCACACGGGAAATCAGCCCCAGCATTTT.

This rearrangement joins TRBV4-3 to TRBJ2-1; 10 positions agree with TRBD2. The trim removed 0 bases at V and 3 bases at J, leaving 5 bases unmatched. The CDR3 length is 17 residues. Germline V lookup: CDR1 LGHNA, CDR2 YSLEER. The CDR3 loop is CASSQDRTSGNYNEQFF. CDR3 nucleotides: TGCGCCAGCAGCCAAGATAGGACTAGCGGAAACTACAATGAGCAGTTCTTC.

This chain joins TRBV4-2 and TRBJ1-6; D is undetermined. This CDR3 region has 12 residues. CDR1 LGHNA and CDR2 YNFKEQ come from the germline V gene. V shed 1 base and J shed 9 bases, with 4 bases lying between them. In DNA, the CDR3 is TGTGCCAGCAGCCAAGGGCCTTCACCCCTCCACTTT. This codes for CASSQGPSPLHF.

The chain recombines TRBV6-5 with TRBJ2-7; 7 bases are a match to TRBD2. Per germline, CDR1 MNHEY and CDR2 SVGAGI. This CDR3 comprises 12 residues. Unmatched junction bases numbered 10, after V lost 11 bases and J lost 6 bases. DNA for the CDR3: TGTGCCGGGGACGGGGAGGGGAGCGAGCAGTACTTC. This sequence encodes CAGDGEGSEQYF.

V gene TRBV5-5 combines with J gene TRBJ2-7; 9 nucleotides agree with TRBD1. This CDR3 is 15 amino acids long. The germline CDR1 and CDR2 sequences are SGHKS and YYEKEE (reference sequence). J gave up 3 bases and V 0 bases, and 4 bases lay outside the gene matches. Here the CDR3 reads CASSLVPGQGYEQYF. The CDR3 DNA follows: TGTGCCAGCAGCTTGGTCCCGGGACAGGGCTACGAGCAGTACTTC.

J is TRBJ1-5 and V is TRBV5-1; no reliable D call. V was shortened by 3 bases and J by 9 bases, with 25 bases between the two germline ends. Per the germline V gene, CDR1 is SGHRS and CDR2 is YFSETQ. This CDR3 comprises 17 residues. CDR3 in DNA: TGCGCCAGCAGCTCGGAGGGCTCCGGGCCCAAGAAGGGGCCCCAGCATTTT. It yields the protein CASSSEGSGPKKGPQHF.

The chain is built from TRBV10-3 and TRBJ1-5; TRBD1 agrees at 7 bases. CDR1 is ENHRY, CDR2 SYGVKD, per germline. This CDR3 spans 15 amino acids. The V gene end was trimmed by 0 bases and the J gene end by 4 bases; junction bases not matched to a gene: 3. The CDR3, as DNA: TGTGCCATCAGTGAGTCGAGACAGGGAAATCAGCCCCAGCATTTT. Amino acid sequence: CAISESRQGNQPQHF.